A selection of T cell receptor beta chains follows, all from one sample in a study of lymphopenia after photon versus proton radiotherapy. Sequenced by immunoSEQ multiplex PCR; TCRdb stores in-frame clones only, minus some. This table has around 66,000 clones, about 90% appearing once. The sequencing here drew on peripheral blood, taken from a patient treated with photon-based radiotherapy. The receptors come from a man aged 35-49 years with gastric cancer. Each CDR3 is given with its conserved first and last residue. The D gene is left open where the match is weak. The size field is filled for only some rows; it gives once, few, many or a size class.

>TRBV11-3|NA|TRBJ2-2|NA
TGTGCCAGCAGTCTCGGGTCTGTCACCGGGGAGCTGTTTTTT
CASSLGSVTGELFF
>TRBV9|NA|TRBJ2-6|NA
TGTGCCAGCAGCGTACGGGGCTCTGGGGCCAACGTCCTGACTTTC
CASSVRGSGANVLTF
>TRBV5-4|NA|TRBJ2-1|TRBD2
TGTGCCAGCAGCCGAAGACTAGCCGGGTCCTACAATGAGCAGTTCTTC
CASSRRLAGSYNEQFF
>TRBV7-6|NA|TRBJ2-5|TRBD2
TGTGCCAGCAGCAACCCCCGGACTAGCGGGAAAGAGACCCAGTACTTC
CASSNPRTSGKETQYF
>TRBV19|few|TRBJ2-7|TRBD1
TGTGCCAGTAGTAAGACAGGGTCCTACGAGCAGTACTTC
CASSKTGSYEQYF
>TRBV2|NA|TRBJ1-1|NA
TGTGCCAGCAGTTCTCAAAGGGGCCAGAACACTGAAGCTTTCTTT
CASSSQRGQNTEAFF
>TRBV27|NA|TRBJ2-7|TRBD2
TGTGCCAGCAGTCAAACTAGCGGGGGGTACGAGCAGTACTTC
CASSQTSGGYEQYF
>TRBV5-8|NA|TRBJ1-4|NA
TGTGCCAGCAGCCCGGGGTCGGTAACAACTAATGAAAAACTGTTTTTT
CASSPGSVTTNEKLFF
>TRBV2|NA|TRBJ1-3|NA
TGTGCCAGCAGTGAAGGCAGGGGAAACACCATATATTTT
CASSEGRGNTIYF
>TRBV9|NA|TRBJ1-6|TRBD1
TGTGCCAGCAGTTCAGGGGGTAATTCACCCCTCCACTTT
CASSSGGNSPLHF
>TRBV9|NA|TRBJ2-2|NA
TGTGCCAGCAGCGTATTACAGGGAGAAGGGGAGCTGTTTTTT
CASSVLQGEGELFF
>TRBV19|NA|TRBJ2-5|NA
TGTGCCAGTAGTAATCACGGGTCCCAAGAGACCCAGTACTTC
CASSNHGSQETQYF
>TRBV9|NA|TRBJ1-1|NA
TGTGCCAGCAGCCCCTCCCCCGGGCTTAAGACTGAAGCTTTCTTT
CASSPSPGLKTEAFF
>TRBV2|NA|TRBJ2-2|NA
TGTGCCAGCCGGGGTCTGGCGAACACCGGGGAGCTGTTTTTT
CASRGLANTGELFF
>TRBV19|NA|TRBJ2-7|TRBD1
TGTGCCAGTAGTCTCAGCCGACAGGGGAACGAGCAGTACTTC
CASSLSRQGNEQYF
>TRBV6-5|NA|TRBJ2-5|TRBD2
TGTGCCAGCAGTGGCGGGGGGGTGACCCAGTACTTC
CASSGGGVTQYF
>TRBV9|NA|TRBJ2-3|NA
TGTGCCAGCAGCCCCTATACAGATACGCAGTATTTT
CASSPYTDTQYF
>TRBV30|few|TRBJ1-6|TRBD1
TGTGCCTGGGGGGGACAGGTAGGATCACCCCTCCACTTT
CAWGGQVGSPLHF
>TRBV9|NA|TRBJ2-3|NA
TGTGCCAGCCAGAAGTCGGCTAGCACAGATACGCAGTATTTT
CASQKSASTDTQYF
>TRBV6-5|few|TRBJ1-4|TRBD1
TGTGCCAGCAGTGCCACAGGGGGGCGAGAAAAACTGTTTTTT
CASSATGGREKLFF
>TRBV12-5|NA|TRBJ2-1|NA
TGTGCTAGTGGTTTGGTACGGGGCAGGGGTACGAGGAATGAGCAGTTCTTC
CASGLVRGRGTRNEQFF
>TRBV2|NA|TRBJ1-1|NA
TGTGCCAGCAGTTTCAACACTGAAGCTTTCTTT
CASSFNTEAFF
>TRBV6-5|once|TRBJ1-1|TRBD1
TGTGCCAGCAGTTACTTCAGCGGGACAGCCAACACTGAAGCTTTCTTT
CASSYFSGTANTEAFF
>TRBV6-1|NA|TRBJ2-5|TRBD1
TGTGCCAGCAGTCCCCCGGGACAGGGGGCGGAGACCCAGTACTTC
CASSPPGQGAETQYF
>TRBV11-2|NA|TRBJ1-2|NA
TGTGCCAGCAGCTTAGATTCGCGACAAAACTATGGCTACACCTTC
CASSLDSRQNYGYTF
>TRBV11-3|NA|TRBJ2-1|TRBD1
TGTGCCAGCAGCTTAGATTCCCCCAGGACAGGGTACTACAATGAGCAGTTCTTC
CASSLDSPRTGYYNEQFF
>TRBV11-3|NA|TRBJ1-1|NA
TGTGCCAGCAGCCCATACGGGGACAACACTGAAGCTTTCTTT
CASSPYGDNTEAFF
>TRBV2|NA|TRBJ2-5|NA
TGTGCCAGCAGTGAAGCGCTTCGTGGCTCAGAGACCCAGTACTTC
CASSEALRGSETQYF
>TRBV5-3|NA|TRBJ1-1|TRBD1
TGTGCCAGAAGCTTGGCCAGGACAGGGGGCTTATCGATGAACACTGAAGCTTTCTTT
CARSLARTGGLSMNTEAFF
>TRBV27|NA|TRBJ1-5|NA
TGTGCCAGCAGTTTATCCTCCCTGGGGAATCAGCCCCAGCATTTT
CASSLSSLGNQPQHF
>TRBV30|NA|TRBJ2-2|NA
TGTGCCTGGAGTCGGGGTGGGGAGCTGTTTTTT
CAWSRGGELFF
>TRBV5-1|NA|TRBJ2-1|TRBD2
TGCGCCAGCAGCCCCTGGACTAGCGGGGATGAGCAGTTCTTC
CASSPWTSGDEQFF
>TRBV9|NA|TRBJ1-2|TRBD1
TGTGCCAGCAGCGGGGACAGGGGGCTCTATGGCTACACCTTC
CASSGDRGLYGYTF
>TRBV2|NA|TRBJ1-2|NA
TGTGCCAGCATGGGGCAGACGGGTAACTATGGCTACACCTTC
CASMGQTGNYGYTF
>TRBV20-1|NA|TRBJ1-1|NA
TGCAGTGCTAGAGCCCCTGCCGGGGCTTTCTTT
CSARAPAGAFF
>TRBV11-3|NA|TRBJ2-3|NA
TGTGCCAGCAGCTTAGCTCGTAGCACAGATACGCAGTATTTT
CASSLARSTDTQYF
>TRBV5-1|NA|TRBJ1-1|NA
TGCGCCAGCAGCTTGGTGGCAGTCAAAGAAGCTTTCTTT
CASSLVAVKEAFF
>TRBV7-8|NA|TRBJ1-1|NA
TGTGCCAGCAGCTTAGTAGTGTTCACTGAAGCTTTCTTT
CASSLVVFTEAFF
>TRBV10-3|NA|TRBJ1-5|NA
TGTGCCGCCGCGGTAGGGGGGGAGCATCAGCCCCAGCATTTT
CAAAVGGEHQPQHF
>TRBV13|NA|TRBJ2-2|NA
TGTGCCAGCAGCAGGGGAGGCACCGGGGAGCTGTTTTTT
CASSRGGTGELFF
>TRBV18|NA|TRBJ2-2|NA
TGTGCCAGCTCGCCAAAGGGGGAAGGGGAGCTGTTTTTT
CASSPKGEGELFF
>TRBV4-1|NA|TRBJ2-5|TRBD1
TGCGCCAGCAGCCATGAGGGGACAGGCTTTCGAGAGACCCAGTACTTC
CASSHEGTGFRETQYF
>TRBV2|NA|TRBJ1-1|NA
TGTGCCAGCAGTGAATCACTTAACACTGAAGCTTTCTTT
CASSESLNTEAFF
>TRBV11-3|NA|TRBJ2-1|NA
TGTGCCAGCAGCGTAGGATCCGGGGGTTACAATGAGCAGTTCTTC
CASSVGSGGYNEQFF
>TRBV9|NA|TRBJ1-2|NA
TGTGCCAGCAGCGCCACCGGGACGGACGATGGTGGCTACACCTTC
CASSATGTDDGGYTF
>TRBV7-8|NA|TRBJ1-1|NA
TGTGCCAGCAGCTTAGCGTCGCAGGTGAACACTGAAGCTTTCTTT
CASSLASQVNTEAFF